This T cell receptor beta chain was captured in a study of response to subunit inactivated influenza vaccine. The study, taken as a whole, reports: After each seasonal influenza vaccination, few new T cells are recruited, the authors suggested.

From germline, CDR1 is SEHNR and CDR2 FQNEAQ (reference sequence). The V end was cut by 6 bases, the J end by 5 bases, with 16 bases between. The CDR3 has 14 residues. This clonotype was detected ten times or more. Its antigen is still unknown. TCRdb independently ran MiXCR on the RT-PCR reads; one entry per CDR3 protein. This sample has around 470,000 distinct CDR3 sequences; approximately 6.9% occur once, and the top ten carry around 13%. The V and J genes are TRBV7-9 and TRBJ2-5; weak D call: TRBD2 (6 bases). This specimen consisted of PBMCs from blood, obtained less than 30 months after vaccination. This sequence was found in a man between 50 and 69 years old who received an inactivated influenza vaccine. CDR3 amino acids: CASRLQGGGETQYF. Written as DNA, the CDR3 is TGTGCCAGCAGACTCCAGGGTGGGGGGGAGACCCAGTACTTC. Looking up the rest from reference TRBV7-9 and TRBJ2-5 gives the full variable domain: DTGVSQNPRHKITKRGQNVTFRCDPISEHNRLYWYRQTLGQGPEFLTYFQNEAQLEKSRLLSDRFSAERPKGSFSTLEIQRTEQGDSAMYLCASRLQGGGETQYFGPGTRLLVL.